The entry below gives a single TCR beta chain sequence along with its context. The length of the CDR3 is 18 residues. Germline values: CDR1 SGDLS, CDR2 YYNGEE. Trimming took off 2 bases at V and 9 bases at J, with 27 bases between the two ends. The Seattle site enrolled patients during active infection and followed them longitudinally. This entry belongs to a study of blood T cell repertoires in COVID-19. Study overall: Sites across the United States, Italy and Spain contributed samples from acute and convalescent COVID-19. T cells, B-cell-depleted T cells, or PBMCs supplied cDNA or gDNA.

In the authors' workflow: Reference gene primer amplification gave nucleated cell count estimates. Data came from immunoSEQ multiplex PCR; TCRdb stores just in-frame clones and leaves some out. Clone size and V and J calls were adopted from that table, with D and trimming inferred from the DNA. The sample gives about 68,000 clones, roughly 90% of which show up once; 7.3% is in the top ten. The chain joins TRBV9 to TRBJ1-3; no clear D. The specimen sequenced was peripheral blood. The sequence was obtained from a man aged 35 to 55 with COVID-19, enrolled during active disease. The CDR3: CASSVSPDGGRPMATIYF. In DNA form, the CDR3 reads TGTGCCAGCAGCGTCAGCCCCGACGGAGGACGCCCGATGGCCACCATATATTTT.